Included here is one T cell receptor (beta chain) sequence, with context. Its antigen is not identified. Production of TCR cDNA was by 5'RACE template switching, which also added a universal primer site and UMIs. In TCRdb, the 5' RACE reads were re-called with MiXCR into one record per CDR3 protein. The sample yields about 360,000 distinct CDR3 sequences, 6.2% seen once. The data stem from a study of T cells after yellow fever vaccination. General observations from the study: Post-booster repertoires again held most primary-vaccination clones (about 95% CD4, roughly 88% CD8).

The ends were cut back, 0 bases at V and 5 bases at J, with 16 bases in the middle. The germline gives CDR1 GTSNPN, CDR2 SVGIG (reference sequence). The CDR3 has 15 residues. The specimen comprised PBMCs, sampled 5 days after the yellow fever booster vaccination. The receptor was isolated from a man aged 25-45 years who received the YFV17D yellow fever vaccine. The chain combines TRBV30 with TRBJ2-5; tentatively, D is TRBD2 (5 bases). CDR3 nucleotide sequence: TGTGCCTGGAGTGTACGCGTTTCGCGAGGGGAGACCCAGTACTTC. Translating it yields CAWSVRVSRGETQYF.